The 6 T cell receptor beta chains in this list originate from one sample, sequenced in a study of T cell changes during pregnancy in multiple sclerosis. Repertoires were generated with immunoSEQ multiplex PCR, while TCRdb's copy carries only in-frame clones and drops some. This sample has about 69,000 clones, with approximately 90% found just once. The material sequenced was peripheral blood, taken in the third trimester of pregnancy. All receptors come from a female donor with multiple sclerosis, enrolled in a pregnancy study.

The V gene is TRBV10-2, the J gene TRBJ1-3, with TRBD1 identical over 9 bases. The CDR3 has 19 residues. Germline trimming cut 6 bases from V and 0 bases from J; bases unmatched to any gene: 15. The V gene's germline CDR1 is WSHSY and CDR2 SAAADI. CDR3 nucleotides: TGCGCCAGCAGCAAAGCGGGACAGGGCCTAATAACCTCTGGAAACACCATATATTTT. Translated, it gives CASSKAGQGLITSGNTIYF.

The chain employs TRBV7-2 and TRBJ1-2; D unresolved. Trimming left V 2 bases short and J 0 bases short, with 7 bases between. The CDR3 runs 14 residues. Germline V lookup: CDR1 SGHTA, CDR2 FQGNSA. CDR3 DNA sequence: TGTGCCAGCAGCTTATCATTCACTAACTATGGCTACACCTTC. Translation: CASSLSFTNYGYTF.

The chain carries TRBV16 and TRBJ2-3; the D is unclear. The CDR3 is 12 residues long. The V end was cut by 4 bases, the J end by 2 bases, with 4 bases between. Germline CDR1 reads KGHSY; CDR2 reads FQNENV. This chain's CDR3 is CASSPHTDTQYF. The DNA for the CDR3 is TGTGCCAGCAGCCCACACACAGATACGCAGTATTTT.

Only one count was recorded for this clone. The chain recombines TRBV27 with TRBJ2-2; 10 positions match TRBD1. CDR1 and CDR2 from the germline V gene are MNHEY and SMNVEV (reference sequence). This CDR3 is 13 amino acids long. The ends lost 8 bases at V and 6 bases at J; junction bases unmatched: 3. This chain's CDR3 is CASGTGEAGELFF. The CDR3 DNA sequence: TGTGCCAGCGGGACAGGGGAAGCCGGGGAGCTGTTTTTT.

V usage is TRBV2 and J usage is TRBJ1-2; D is ambiguous. Germline CDR1 is SNHLY and CDR2 is FYNNEI. CDR3 length equals 11 residues. The V and J ends lost 8 bases and 4 bases respectively, with 8 bases between them. The CDR3 spells CASRLGYGYTF. The CDR3, as DNA: TGTGCCAGCCGCCTCGGCTATGGCTACACCTTC.

This rearrangement joins TRBV4-3 to TRBJ1-2, with D tentatively TRBD1 (5 bases). With 3 bases removed from V and 5 bases from J, the gap between germline ends came to 16 bases. Germline CDR1 LGHNA, CDR2 YSLEER. The CDR3 length is 15 residues. The CDR3 region has the DNA TGCGCCAGCAGCCATCGGGGAGGGGCAGGGTATGGCTACACCTTC. Protein sequence: CASSHRGGAGYGYTF.